Listed below are T cell receptor beta chains from one sample, sequenced in a study of technical replicates of blood from a few donors. TCRdb's table, derived via immunoSEQ multiplex PCR, lists solely in-frame clones and lacks some. The repertoire holds under 70,000 clones, roughly 92% seen once, with roughly 4.3% in the top ten. The material sequenced was PBMCs. Source of these receptors: a human donor in good health. Some clones in this sample may be carry-over from other donors' samples. Both conserved end residues are part of each CDR3. The D gene is left open where the match is weak.

TRBJ2-3	TRBV27	14	TRBD1	CASGQGPSTDTQYF	TGTGCCAGCGGACAGGGCCCTAGCACAGATACGCAGTATTTT
TRBJ1-2	TRBV4-3	16	TRBD1	CASSQDSTGNNYGYTF	TGCGCCAGCAGCCAAGATTCGACAGGGAATAACTATGGCTACACCTTC
TRBJ2-5	TRBV18	17	TRBD2	CASSPNPLAGSLETQYF	TGTGCCAGCTCACCCAACCCACTAGCGGGAAGTTTGGAGACCCAGTACTTC
TRBJ1-6	TRBV5-6	15	TRBD1	CASRLEGQGHGSLHF	TGTGCCAGCAGGTTAGAGGGACAGGGGCACGGGTCCCTCCACTTT
TRBJ1-5	TRBV10-3	16	-	CAISESGARGNQPQHF	TGTGCCATCAGTGAGTCGGGGGCTCGAGGCAATCAGCCCCAGCATTTT
TRBJ2-7	TRBV11-3	14	TRBD1	CASSLGGGGYEQYF	TGTGCCAGCAGCTTAGGAGGGGGCGGATACGAGCAGTACTTC
TRBJ1-2	TRBV5-4	13	TRBD1	CASSLFQGAGYTF	TGTGCCAGCAGCTTGTTCCAGGGGGCTGGCTACACCTTC
TRBJ2-6	TRBV13	19	-	CASSLELRGGGAGANVLTF	TGTGCCAGCAGCTTAGAGCTCAGGGGAGGGGGTGCTGGGGCCAACGTCCTGACTTTC
TRBJ2-3	TRBV7-2	14	-	CASSLRRGTDTQYF	TGTGCCAGCAGCTTAAGGCGGGGTACAGATACGCAGTATTTT
TRBJ2-1	TRBV6-5	15	-	CASSYSYSGYNEQFF	TGTGCCAGCAGTTACTCGTACTCCGGGTACAATGAGCAGTTCTTC
TRBJ1-4	TRBV19	15	-	CASSIRQGTGEKLFF	TGTGCCAGTAGTATCCGGCAAGGTACAGGTGAAAAACTGTTTTTT
TRBJ1-2	TRBV18	21	TRBD1	CASSPPDRGLSRRSEIYGYTF	TGTGCCAGCTCACCACCCGACAGGGGGCTTTCCAGACGATCAGAAATTTATGGCTACACCTTC
TRBJ2-1	TRBV27	15	-	CASSPTDPSYNEQFF	TGTGCCAGCAGTCCAACAGATCCCTCCTACAATGAGCAGTTCTTC
TRBJ1-2	TRBV4-1	13	-	CASSPRDGRGYTF	TGCGCCAGCAGCCCGAGGGATGGGCGCGGCTACACCTTC
TRBJ1-5	TRBV15	16	TRBD1	CATRPSQGAGNQPQHF	TGTGCCACCAGACCCTCGCAGGGGGCGGGCAATCAGCCCCAGCATTTT